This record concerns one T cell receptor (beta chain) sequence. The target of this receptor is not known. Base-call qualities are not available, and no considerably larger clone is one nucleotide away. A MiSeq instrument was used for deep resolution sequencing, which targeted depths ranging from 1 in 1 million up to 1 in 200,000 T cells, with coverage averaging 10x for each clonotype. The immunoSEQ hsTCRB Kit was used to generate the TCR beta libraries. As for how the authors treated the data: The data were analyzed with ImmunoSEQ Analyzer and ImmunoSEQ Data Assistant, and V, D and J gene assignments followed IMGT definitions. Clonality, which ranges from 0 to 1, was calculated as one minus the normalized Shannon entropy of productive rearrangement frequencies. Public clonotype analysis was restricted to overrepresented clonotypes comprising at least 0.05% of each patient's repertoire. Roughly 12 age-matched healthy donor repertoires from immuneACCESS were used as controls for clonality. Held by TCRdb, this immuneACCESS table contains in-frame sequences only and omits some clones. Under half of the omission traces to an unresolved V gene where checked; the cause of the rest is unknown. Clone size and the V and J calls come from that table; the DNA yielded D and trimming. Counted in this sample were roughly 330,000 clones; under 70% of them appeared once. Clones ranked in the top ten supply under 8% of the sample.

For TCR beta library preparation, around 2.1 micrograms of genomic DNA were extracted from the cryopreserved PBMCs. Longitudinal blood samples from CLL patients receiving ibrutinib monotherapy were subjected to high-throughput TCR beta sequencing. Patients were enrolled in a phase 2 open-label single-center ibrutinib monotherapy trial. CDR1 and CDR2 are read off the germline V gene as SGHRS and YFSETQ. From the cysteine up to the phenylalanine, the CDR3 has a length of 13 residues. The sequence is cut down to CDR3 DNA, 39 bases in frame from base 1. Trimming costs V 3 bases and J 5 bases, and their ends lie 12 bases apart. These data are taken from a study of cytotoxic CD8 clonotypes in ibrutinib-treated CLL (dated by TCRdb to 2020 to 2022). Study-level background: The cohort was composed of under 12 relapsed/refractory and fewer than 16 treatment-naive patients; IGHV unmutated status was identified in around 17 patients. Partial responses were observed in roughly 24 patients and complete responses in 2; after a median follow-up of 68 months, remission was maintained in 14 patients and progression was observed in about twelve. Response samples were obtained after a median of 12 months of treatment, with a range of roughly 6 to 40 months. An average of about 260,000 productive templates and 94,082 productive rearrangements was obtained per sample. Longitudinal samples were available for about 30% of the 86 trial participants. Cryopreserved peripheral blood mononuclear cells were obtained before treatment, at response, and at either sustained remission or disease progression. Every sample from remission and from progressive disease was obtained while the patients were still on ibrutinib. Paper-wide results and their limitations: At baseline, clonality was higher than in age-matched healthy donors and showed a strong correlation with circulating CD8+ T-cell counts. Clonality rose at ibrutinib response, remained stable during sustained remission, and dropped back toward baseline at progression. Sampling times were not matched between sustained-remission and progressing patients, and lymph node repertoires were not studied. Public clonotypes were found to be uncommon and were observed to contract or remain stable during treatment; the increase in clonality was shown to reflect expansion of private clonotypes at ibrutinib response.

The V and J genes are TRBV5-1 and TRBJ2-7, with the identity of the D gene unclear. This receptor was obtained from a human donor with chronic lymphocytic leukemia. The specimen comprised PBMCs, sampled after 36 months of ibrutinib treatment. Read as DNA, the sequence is TGCGCCAGCAGCTCACCGGGTACGGACGAGCAGTACTTC. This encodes CASSSPGTDEQYF.